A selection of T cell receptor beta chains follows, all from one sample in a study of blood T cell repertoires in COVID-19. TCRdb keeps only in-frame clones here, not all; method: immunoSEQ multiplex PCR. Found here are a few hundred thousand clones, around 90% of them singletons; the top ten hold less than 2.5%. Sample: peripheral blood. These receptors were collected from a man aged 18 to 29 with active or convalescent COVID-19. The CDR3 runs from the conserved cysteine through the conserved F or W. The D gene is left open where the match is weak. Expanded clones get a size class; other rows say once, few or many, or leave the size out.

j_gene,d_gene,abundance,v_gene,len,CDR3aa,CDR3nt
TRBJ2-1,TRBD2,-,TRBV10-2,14,CASSDRTSGGACFF,TGCGCCAGCAGTGACAGGACTAGCGGGGGGGCATGCTTCTTC
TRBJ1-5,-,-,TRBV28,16,CASSLPGVFQVQPQHF,TGTGCCAGCAGTCTCCCGGGAGTTTTTCAGGTTCAGCCCCAGCATTTT
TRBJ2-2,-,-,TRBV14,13,CASSPYTTGELFF,TGTGCCAGCAGCCCGTACACCACCGGGGAGCTGTTTTTT
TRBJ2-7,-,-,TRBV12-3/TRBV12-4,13,CASRPFGSYEQYF,TGTGCCAGCAGACCATTCGGCTCCTACGAGCAGTACTTC
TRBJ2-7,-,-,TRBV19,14,CASSIVAGASEQYF,TGTGCCAGTAGTATAGTGGCAGGGGCGTCCGAGCAGTACTTC
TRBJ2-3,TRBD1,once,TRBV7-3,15,CASSTGVAWGDTQYF,TGTGCCAGCAGCACAGGGGTGGCTTGGGGGGATACGCAGTATTTT
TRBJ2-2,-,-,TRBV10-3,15,CAISEPGTNTGELFF,TGTGCCATCAGTGAGCCGGGTACTAACACCGGGGAGCTGTTTTTT
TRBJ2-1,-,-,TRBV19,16,CASSIDAGIPHNEQFF,TGTGCCAGTAGTATAGATGCAGGGATCCCCCACAATGAGCAGTTCTTC
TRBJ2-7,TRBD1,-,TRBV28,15,CASIGQGADRNEQYF,TGTGCCAGCATAGGACAGGGGGCCGACCGAAACGAGCAGTACTTC
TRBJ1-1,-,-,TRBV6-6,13,CASRLGLYTEAFF,TGTGCCAGCAGGCTGGGACTGTACACTGAAGCTTTCTTT
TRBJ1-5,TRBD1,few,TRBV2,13,CATMGQVGQPQHF,TGTGCCACCATGGGACAGGTCGGACAGCCCCAGCATTTT
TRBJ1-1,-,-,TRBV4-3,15,CASSQDKEGFIEAFF,TGCGCCAGCAGCCAGGATAAGGAGGGGTTCATTGAAGCTTTCTTT
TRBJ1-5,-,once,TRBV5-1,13,CASSFDGGQPQHF,TGCGCCAGCAGCTTTGACGGGGGACAGCCCCAGCATTTT
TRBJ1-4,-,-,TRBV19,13,CASSSLGREKLFF,TGTGCCAGTAGTAGTCTGGGCCGCGAAAAACTGTTTTTT
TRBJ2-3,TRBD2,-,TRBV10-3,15,CAISDAGGRTDTQYF,TGTGCCATCAGTGATGCGGGGGGGCGGACAGATACGCAGTATTTT
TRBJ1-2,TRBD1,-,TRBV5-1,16,CASSLTGQGVGDGYTF,TGCGCCAGCAGCTTGACGGGACAGGGTGTTGGGGATGGCTACACCTTC
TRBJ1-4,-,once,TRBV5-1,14,CASSSQGPNEKLFF,TGCGCCAGCAGCTCTCAGGGTCCCAATGAAAAACTGTTTTTT
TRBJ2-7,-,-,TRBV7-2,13,CASSLETVYEQYF,TGTGCCAGCAGCTTAGAAACAGTATACGAGCAGTACTTC
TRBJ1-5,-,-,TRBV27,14,CASSLTAGNQPQHF,TGTGCCAGCAGTTTAACGGCAGGGAATCAGCCCCAGCATTTT
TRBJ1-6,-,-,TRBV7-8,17,CASSLGQGAFSNSPLHF,TGTGCCAGCAGCTTAGGGCAGGGCGCTTTCAGTAATTCACCCCTCCACTTT
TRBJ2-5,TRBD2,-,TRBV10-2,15,CASRPTSGGVETQYF,TGCGCCAGCAGGCCGACTAGCGGGGGAGTGGAGACCCAGTACTTC
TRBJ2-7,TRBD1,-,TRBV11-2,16,CASSLGATGDSYEQYF,TGTGCCAGCAGCTTGGGGGCGACAGGGGACTCCTACGAGCAGTACTTC
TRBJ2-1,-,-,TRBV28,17,CASKPLRLESSYNEQFF,TGTGCCAGCAAACCTCTTCGGTTGGAGAGCTCCTACAATGAGCAGTTCTTC
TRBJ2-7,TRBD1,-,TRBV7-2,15,CASRGDRALPSEQYF,TGTGCCAGCAGGGGTGACAGGGCTTTGCCTTCCGAGCAGTACTTC
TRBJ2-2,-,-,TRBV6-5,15,CASTWDLPNTGELFF,TGTGCCAGCACCTGGGACTTACCGAACACCGGGGAGCTGTTTTTT
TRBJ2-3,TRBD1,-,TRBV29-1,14,CSDRTGVGTDTQYF,TGCAGCGATCGGACAGGGGTCGGCACAGATACGCAGTATTTT
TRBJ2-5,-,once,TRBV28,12,CASSFRGETQYF,TGTGCCAGCAGTTTCCGGGGTGAGACCCAGTACTTC
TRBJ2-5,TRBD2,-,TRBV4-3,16,CASSQGTSGFQETQYF,TGCGCCAGCAGCCAAGGGACTAGCGGCTTTCAAGAGACCCAGTACTTC
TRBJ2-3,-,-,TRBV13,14,CASSLELAADTQYF,TGTGCCAGCAGCTTAGAACTAGCCGCAGATACGCAGTATTTT
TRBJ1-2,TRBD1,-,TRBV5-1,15,CASSLDTGDLFGYTF,TGCGCCAGCAGCTTGGACACAGGGGATCTTTTTGGCTACACCTTC
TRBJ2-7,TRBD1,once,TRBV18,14,CASSEDRGTVEQYF,TGTGCCAGCTCAGAAGACAGGGGGACAGTCGAGCAGTACTTC
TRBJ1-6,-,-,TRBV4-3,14,CASSQARQGSPLHF,TGCGCCAGCAGCCAAGCCCGGCAGGGTTCACCCCTCCACTTT
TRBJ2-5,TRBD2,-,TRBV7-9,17,CASSLAVSGVYQETQYF,TGTGCCAGCAGCTTAGCAGTTAGCGGGGTGTACCAAGAGACCCAGTACTTC
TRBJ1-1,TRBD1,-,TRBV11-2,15,CASSRYRGRNTEAFF,TGTGCCAGCAGCCGTTACAGGGGGAGAAACACTGAAGCTTTCTTT
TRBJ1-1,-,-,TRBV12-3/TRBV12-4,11,CASSADIEAFF,TGTGCCAGCAGTGCCGACATTGAAGCTTTCTTT
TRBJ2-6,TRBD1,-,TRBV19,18,CASSGPGQMRSGANVLTF,TGTGCCAGTAGTGGACCGGGACAGATGCGCTCTGGGGCCAACGTCCTGACTTTC
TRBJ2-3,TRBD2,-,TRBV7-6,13,CASSPAGGVTQYF,TGTGCCAGCAGCCCGGCGGGGGGGGTCACGCAGTATTTT
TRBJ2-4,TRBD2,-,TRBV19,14,CAIAPGGMENIQYF,TGTGCCATCGCCCCGGGAGGGATGGAAAACATTCAGTACTTC
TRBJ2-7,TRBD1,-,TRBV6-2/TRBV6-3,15,CASSRVTGASYEQYF,TGTGCCAGCAGCCGAGTAACAGGGGCCTCCTACGAGCAGTACTTC
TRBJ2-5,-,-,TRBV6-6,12,CASSYPQETQYF,TGTGCCAGCAGTTACCCTCAAGAGACCCAGTACTTC